The sequence of this T cell receptor beta chain was determined in a study of blood T cell repertoires in COVID-19. At the level of the study: COVID-19 samples collected from the United States, Italy and Spain covered acute and convalescent phases. Sample material is recorded as cDNA or gDNA derived from T cells, B-cell-depleted T cells, or PBMCs.

Original data processing: Amplifying reference gene primers gave estimates of nucleated cell counts. Sequencing used immunoSEQ multiplex PCR; TCRdb keeps in-frame clones, though not all of them. The V and J calls and clone size come from that table; D and trimming were worked out from the DNA. The repertoire holds around 180,000 clones, with less than 85% as singletons. CDR1 MNHNS and CDR2 SASEGT come from the germline V gene. The CDR3 totals 13 residues. With 2 bases removed from V and 2 bases from J, the gap between germline ends came to 6 bases. The chain links TRBV6-1 to TRBJ1-1, with D unresolved. Sequences were obtained from peripheral blood. The receptor's source is a human donor in a cohort sampled during active COVID-19. The CDR3 sequence is CASSEIKNTEAFF. For the CDR3, the DNA is TGTGCCAGCAGTGAAATAAAAAACACTGAAGCTTTCTTT.